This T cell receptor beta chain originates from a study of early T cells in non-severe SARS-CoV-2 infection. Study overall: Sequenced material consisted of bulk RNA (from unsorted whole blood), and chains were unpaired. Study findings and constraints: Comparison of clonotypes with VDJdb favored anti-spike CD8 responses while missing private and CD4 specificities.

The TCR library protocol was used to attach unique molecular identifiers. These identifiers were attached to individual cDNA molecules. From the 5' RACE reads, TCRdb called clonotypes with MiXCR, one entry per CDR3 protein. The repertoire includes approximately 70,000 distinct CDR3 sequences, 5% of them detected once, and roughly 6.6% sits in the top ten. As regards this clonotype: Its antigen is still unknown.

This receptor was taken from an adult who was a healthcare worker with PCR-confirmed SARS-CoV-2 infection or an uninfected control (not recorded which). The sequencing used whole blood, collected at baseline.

DNA for the CDR3: TGTGCCTGGATCGGGAGCTACGAGCAGTACTTC. As protein: CAWIGSYEQYF. The chain couples TRBV30 to TRBJ2-7, with D tentatively TRBD2 (6 bases). The V and J ends lost 4 bases and 3 bases respectively, with 7 bases between them. This CDR3 is 11 amino acids long. Germline CDR1 and CDR2: GTSNPN and SVGIG (reference sequence).